This T cell receptor (beta chain) was documented in a study of T cell responses to AZD1222 COVID-19 vaccine. Study observations and caveats: Repertoires were obtained only post-peak T cell response.

This clone occurred a few times. Its matching antigen is unknown. The protocol was immunoSEQ multiplex PCR, while the TCRdb copy is restricted to in-frame clones and leaves out a portion. Of about 110,000 clones in the sample, around 80% were seen once. V gave up 6 bases and J gave up 0 bases, with 11 bases separating them. The CDR3 covers 15 residues. Germline loops: CDR1 SEHNR, CDR2 FQNEAQ (reference sequence). The rearrangement links TRBV7-9 to TRBJ2-2; TRBD2 is a possible D gene (5 bases). The source material was peripheral blood, sampled on day 0 of AZD1222 vaccination. This TCR derives from an adult in good health. Written as DNA, the CDR3 is TGTGCCAGCAGGACGGACTGGCCGAACACCGGGGAGCTGTTTTTT. Encoded protein: CASRTDWPNTGELFF.